Shown below are 19 T cell receptor beta chains from a single sample sequenced in a study of T cells after yellow fever vaccination. MiXCR was run by TCRdb on the 5' RACE reads, yielding one entry per CDR3 protein. The sample contains around 120,000 distinct CDR3 sequences, about 15% of which appear only once. The sequences come from CD8+ T cells sorted from PBMCs, collected 5 days after the yellow fever booster vaccination. The receptor source for this set is a man between 18 and 35 years old who received the YFV17D yellow fever vaccine.

This clonotype has at least ten counts. This chain joins TRBV6-2 or TRBV6-3 and TRBJ2-1; a possible D gene is TRBD1 (6 bases). The CDR3 covers 16 residues. CDR1 and CDR2 (germline): MNHEY, SVGEGT. V gave up 1 base and J gave up 4 bases, with 14 bases separating them. DNA for the CDR3: TGTGCCAGCAGTTACTGGTCTGGGACAAAGTACAATGAGCAGTTCTTC. Its translation: CASSYWSGTKYNEQFF.

The chain carries TRBV7-8 and TRBJ2-1; 11 bases map to TRBD2. Germline V lookup: CDR1 SGHVS, CDR2 FQNEAQ. This CDR3 is 16 amino acids long. J gave up 7 bases and V 4 bases, and 9 bases lay outside the gene matches. In DNA form, the CDR3 reads TGTGCCAGCAGCTACCCCGGACTAGCGGGTGGGAATGAGCAGTTCTTC. Its translation: CASSYPGLAGGNEQFF.

The gene calls are TRBV5-1 and TRBJ2-4; 7 bases fit TRBD2. The CDR3 covers 17 residues. Looked up from germline, CDR1 is SGHRS and CDR2 is YFSETQ. V was pared by 2 bases and J by 0 bases, with 8 bases of the junction left unmatched. The CDR3 is CASSLQRGGLAKNIQYF. The CDR3 nucleotides are TGCGCCAGCAGCTTACAGCGGGGCGGACTAGCCAAAAACATTCAGTACTTC.

There are a few counts of this clonotype. The chain uses TRBV7-9 and TRBJ1-2; the D is unclear. Trimming left V 4 bases short and J 5 bases short, with 14 bases between. The CDR3 contains 14 residues. The V gene's germline CDR1 is SEHNR and CDR2 FQNEAQ (reference sequence). The CDR3 is CASSSPLPAYGYTF. The CDR3 DNA is TGTGCCAGCAGCTCCCCCCTCCCAGCTTATGGCTACACCTTC.

The chain has TRBV10-3 and TRBJ2-3, with TRBD1 matching 7 bases. The V segment lost 6 bases and the J segment 0 bases; nucleotides outside the gene matches: 6. Germline V gene sequence: CDR1 ENHRY, CDR2 SYGVKD. The CDR3 runs 15 residues. CDR3 nucleotides: TGTGCCATCAGCGAGGGACAGACCAGCACAGATACGCAGTATTTT. This sequence encodes CAISEGQTSTDTQYF.

The chain links TRBV5-8 to TRBJ1-6; TRBD1 matches at 8 bases. V gave up 2 bases and J gave up 8 bases; unmatched junction bases: 3. The CDR3 totals 14 residues. Germline V lookup: CDR1 SGHTS, CDR2 YDEGEE. The CDR3 nucleotides are TGTGCCAGCAGCTTTGGACAGGGAGATTCACCCCTCCACTTT. It yields the protein CASSFGQGDSPLHF.

The chain links TRBV12-3 or TRBV12-4 to TRBJ2-3; a weak D match, TRBD2 (6 bases). V was pared by 11 bases and J by 5 bases, with 20 bases between. The CDR3 is 14 amino acids. In DNA form, the CDR3 reads TGTGCCGTCCATGACAGACTAGGTGGAGATACGCAGTATTTT. It is translated as CAVHDRLGGDTQYF.

The chain combines TRBV6-5 with TRBJ2-1, with D possibly matching TRBD1 (5 bases). Germline V gene lookup returns CDR1 MNHEY and CDR2 SVGAGI. V was trimmed by 6 bases and J by 6 bases, leaving 12 bases between them. The CDR3 sequence is 13 residues long. The CDR3 bases are TGTGCCAGCAGGACAGCTGGCGGCAATGAGCAGTTCTTC. Its translation: CASRTAGGNEQFF.

The chain joins TRBV5-5 to TRBJ2-7; the D gene is possibly TRBD1 (6 bases). Between the trimmed V and J ends, which lost 4 bases and 4 bases, there was a span of 15 bases. The CDR3 is 14 amino acids. In germline, CDR1 is SGHKS, CDR2 YYEKEE (reference sequence). CDR3 amino acids: CASSVPQGRYEQYV. The CDR3 DNA reads as TGTGCCAGCAGCGTGCCACAGGGCAGGTACGAGCAGTACGTC.

The chain uses TRBV15 and TRBJ2-7, with D perhaps being TRBD1 or TRBD2 (5 bases each). Trimming took 5 bases from V and 2 from J, leaving 22 bases between them. The CDR3 is 17 residues long. Germline CDR1 reads LNHNV; CDR2 reads YYDKDF (reference sequence). CDR3 sequence reads: CATSPRPPGTFAYEQYF. In DNA form, the CDR3 reads TGTGCCACCAGCCCTCGACCCCCCGGGACCTTCGCCTACGAGCAGTACTTC. Supplemented by reference TRBV15 and TRBJ2-7, the full variable domain reads DAMVIQNPRYQVTQFGKPVTLSCSQTLNHNVMYWYQQKSSQAPKLLFHYYDKDFNNEADTPDNFQSRRPNTSFCFLDIRSPGLGDTAMYLCATSPRPPGTFAYEQYFGPGTRLTVT.

This clonotype appeared a few times. The CDR3 nucleotides read TGTGCCAGCAGCTTAGCGCGCTTAGATCCAGATACGCAGTATTTT. It is translated as CASSLARLDPDTQYF. The gene calls are TRBV11-1 and TRBJ2-3; D remains unclear. The germline gives CDR1 SGHAT, CDR2 FQDESV (reference sequence). This CDR3 contains 15 residues. The V and J ends lost 0 bases and 4 bases respectively, with 11 bases between them.

This clonotype has more than one count but fewer than ten. V gene TRBV6-5 combines with J gene TRBJ2-7; D is perhaps TRBD1 (5 bases). The germline V and J ends were trimmed by 6 bases and 2 bases, with 14 bases remaining between them. The germline gives CDR1 MNHEY, CDR2 SVGAGI. The CDR3 loop spans 14 amino acids. CDR3 in amino acids: CASRAQGWTYEQYF. The DNA for the CDR3 is TGTGCCAGCAGGGCTCAGGGTTGGACCTACGAGCAGTACTTC.

This clonotype has just a few counts. The V and J genes are TRBV15 and TRBJ2-7; 8 positions match TRBD2. The CDR3 sequence is 16 residues long. Trimming took 0 bases from V and 2 from J; bases not matched to a gene: 6. Germline V gene sequence: CDR1 LNHNV, CDR2 YYDKDF (reference sequence). The CDR3 DNA is TGTGCCACCAGCAGAGACATTAGCGGGGCCACCTACGAGCAGTACTTC. Amino acid sequence: CATSRDISGATYEQYF.

This clonotype was recorded a few times. This chain's CDR3 is CASKARANTGELFF. The CDR3 DNA reads as TGTGCCAGCAAGGCCCGCGCGAACACCGGGGAGCTGTTTTTT. The genes are TRBV11-3 and TRBJ2-2; D is unclear. V was clipped by 7 bases and J by 0 bases, with 9 bases between them. The CDR3 contains 14 residues. Germline CDR1 reads SGHNT; CDR2 reads YENEEA.

There are many counts of this clonotype. In DNA form, the CDR3 reads TGTGCCAGCAGTCCCACAGGATACGAGCAGTACTTC. Translated, it gives CASSPTGYEQYF. The chain couples TRBV6-2 or TRBV6-3 to TRBJ2-7; the D gene is possibly TRBD1 (5 bases). Germline CDR1 is MNHEY and CDR2 is SVGEGT. This CDR3 region has 12 residues. Trimming pared 5 bases from V and 4 bases from J, leaving 9 bases between.

The V and J genes are TRBV5-6 and TRBJ1-5; weak D call: TRBD1 (5 bases). CDR1 SGHDT and CDR2 YYEEEE come from the germline V gene. The CDR3 is 15 residues long. V lost 4 bases, J lost 0 bases, and 11 bases lay in between. The CDR3 DNA sequence: TGTGCCAGCAGCGCGCGAGGGACTAGCAATCAGCCCCAGCATTTT. Translation gives CASSARGTSNQPQHF.

The chain recombines TRBV7-9 with TRBJ2-7; perhaps TRBD2 as D (5 bases). This CDR3 is built from 18 residues. V lost 1 base, J lost 4 bases, and 23 bases lay in between. Germline lookup yields CDR1 SEHNR and CDR2 FQNEAQ (reference sequence). The CDR3 coding sequence is TGTGCCAGCAGCTTAGTAGGGCACCCGAATAGCGACCGGTACGAGCAGTACTTC. This encodes CASSLVGHPNSDRYEQYF.

Only a few counts were recorded for this clonotype. The chain has TRBV7-2 and TRBJ2-7; 7 bases agree with TRBD1. Germline CDR1 reads SGHTA; CDR2 reads FQGNSA. V dropped 4 bases and J dropped 0; count of bases not matched to a gene: 6. The CDR3 runs to 15 residues. CDR3 sequence reads: CASSSPGTASYEQYF. The CDR3 DNA is TGTGCCAGCAGCTCTCCCGGGACAGCCTCCTACGAGCAGTACTTC.

The genes are TRBV27 and TRBJ2-2; the match to TRBD2 covers 12 bases. J was trimmed by 4 bases and V by 6 bases; bases with no gene match: 24. CDR1 MNHEY and CDR2 SMNVEV come from the germline V gene (reference sequence). This CDR3 contains 22 residues. CDR3 sequence reads: CASSSLGGASGGAALGTGELFF. CDR3 nucleotides: TGTGCCAGCAGCTCCTTGGGTGGGGCTAGCGGGGGGGCGGCCCTGGGCACCGGGGAGCTGTTTTTT.